A single sample is the source of the 31 T cell receptor beta chains below, sequenced in a study of CD8 T cells in ankylosing spondylitis. TCRdb ran MiXCR on the 5' RACE reads and lists one entry per CDR3 protein. The sample has 200,000 to 250,000 distinct CDR3 sequences, under 12% seen once. The sequencing input was blood, either unsorted or a sorted T cell fraction (not recorded which). These receptors were taken from a male donor with ankylosing spondylitis or in good health (not recorded which).

This clonotype was observed at least ten times. The genes are TRBV5-1 and TRBJ1-2, with 10 bases identical to TRBD1. The V gene end was trimmed by 4 bases and the J gene end by 6 bases; junction bases not matched to a gene: 9. The CDR3 contains 15 residues. Per the germline V gene, CDR1 is SGHRS and CDR2 is YFSETQ. The CDR3 loop is CASSPSTGGANGYTF. For the CDR3, the DNA is TGCGCCAGCAGCCCGTCGACAGGGGGCGCGAATGGCTACACCTTC.

This clonotype was picked up a small number of times. The genes are TRBV28 and TRBJ2-7; D perhaps matches TRBD1 (5 bases). V lost 6 bases to trimming and J lost 6 bases, with 12 bases between them. CDR1 is MDHEN, CDR2 SYDVKM, per germline. The length of the CDR3 is 12 residues. CDR3 nucleotides: TGTGCCAGCAGCACCTCTAGGGGCGAGCAGTACTTC. Encoded protein: CASSTSRGEQYF.

The chain couples TRBV20-1 to TRBJ1-4, with a weak D call TRBD1 (6 bases). From germline, CDR1 is DFQATT and CDR2 SNEGSKA (reference sequence). The CDR3 is 13 amino acids. V dropped 6 bases and J dropped 6 bases, with 14 bases sitting between them. In DNA, the CDR3 is TGCAGTGCGAACGCGGGGGGCGATGAAAAACTGTTTTTT. Its protein is CSANAGGDEKLFF.

This clonotype was counted many times. V is TRBV5-5 and J is TRBJ1-2; D unclear. Trimming pared 0 bases from V and 0 bases from J, leaving 15 bases between. This CDR3 spans 17 amino acids. Germline V lookup: CDR1 SGHKS, CDR2 YYEKEE (reference sequence). This CDR3 reads CASSLEVGTLPNYGYTF. CDR3 coding DNA: TGTGCCAGCAGCTTGGAGGTGGGCACCCTACCTAACTATGGCTACACCTTC.

This clonotype was counted only a few times. This sequence joins TRBV7-2 and TRBJ1-1; the D is unclear. Germline CDR1 reads SGHTA; CDR2 reads FQGNSA. The CDR3 loop spans 13 amino acids. V shed 6 bases and J shed 1 base, with 9 bases lying between them. DNA of the CDR3: TGTGCCAGCAGTGGGAGAAGGAACACTGAAGCTTTCTTT. Its translation: CASSGRRNTEAFF.

This clonotype was picked up many times. The chain recombines TRBV28 with TRBJ2-7; 9 nucleotides line up with TRBD1. Germline V gene lookup returns CDR1 MDHEN and CDR2 SYDVKM. The CDR3 spans 14 residues. V was clipped by 7 bases and J by 4 bases; unmatched bases: 8. The CDR3 DNA is TGTGCCAGCAAGGTTCTGACAGGGGGTTACGAGCAGTACTTC. Translating it yields CASKVLTGGYEQYF.

Ten or more counts support this clonotype. The chain combines TRBV24-1 with TRBJ2-1; a possible D gene is TRBD1 (6 bases). V dropped 4 bases and J dropped 0 bases, with 9 bases sitting between them. CDR1 KGHDR and CDR2 SFDVKD come from the germline V gene. The CDR3 extends over 15 amino acids. CDR3 sequence (DNA): TGTGCCACCAGTGAATACAGGGTCTCCTACAATGAGCAGTTCTTC. Its translation is CATSEYRVSYNEQFF.

This chain joins TRBV11-2 and TRBJ1-1; D is unclear. The CDR3 totals 14 residues. Germline V gene sequence: CDR1 SGHAT, CDR2 FQNNGV. V gave up 5 bases and J gave up 5 bases, with 15 bases separating them. The chain's CDR3 is CASSLPPEKTEAFF. CDR3 nucleotides: TGTGCCAGCAGCCTCCCGCCAGAAAAAACTGAAGCTTTCTTT.

In this sample, this clonotype turned up a few times. This chain connects TRBV7-2 to TRBJ1-1; no clear D. The CDR3 loop spans 14 amino acids. Germline V gene lookup returns CDR1 SGHTA and CDR2 FQGNSA. The ends were cut back, 1 base at V and 1 base at J, with 7 bases in the middle. CDR3 protein: CASSLDWRNTEAFF. The CDR3 region has the DNA TGTGCCAGCAGCTTAGATTGGAGGAACACTGAAGCTTTCTTT.

This clonotype was observed many times. The V call is TRBV20-1, the J call TRBJ2-7; tentatively, D is TRBD1 (5 bases). Per germline, CDR1 DFQATT and CDR2 SNEGSKA (reference sequence). The CDR3 extends over 13 amino acids. Trimming pared 5 bases from V and 2 bases from J, leaving 13 bases between. CDR3 protein: CSAFPQVTYEQYF. The DNA for the CDR3 is TGCAGTGCTTTCCCACAGGTCACCTACGAGCAGTACTTC.

There are many counts of this clonotype. V gene TRBV7-2 combines with J gene TRBJ2-7; D tentatively reads TRBD1 or TRBD2 (5 bases each). The CDR3 consists of 17 residues. V shed 6 bases and J shed 7 bases, with 28 bases lying between them. Germline values: CDR1 SGHTA, CDR2 FQGNSA. CDR3 sequence (DNA): TGTGCCAGCAGGGCTGGGCAGGGAGTTGGTTCTATGGGGGAGCAGTACTTC. This sequence encodes CASRAGQGVGSMGEQYF.

V is TRBV20-1 and J is TRBJ2-5; D remains unclear. V was pared by 0 bases and J by 1 base, with 3 bases between. The CDR3 spans 12 residues. In germline, CDR1 is DFQATT, CDR2 SNEGSKA (reference sequence). The CDR3 is CSARDIQETQYF. The CDR3 bases are TGCAGTGCTAGAGATATCCAAGAGACCCAGTACTTC.

This clonotype was seen repeatedly, ten times or more. The chain combines TRBV5-1 with TRBJ2-3; TRBD2 aligns across 8 bases. The CDR3 has 16 residues. V dropped 3 bases and J dropped 2; count of bases not matched to a gene: 8. The V gene's germline CDR1 is SGHRS and CDR2 YFSETQ. The CDR3 region is CASSSLRGGDTDTQYF. CDR3 nucleotides: TGCGCCAGCAGCTCCCTTCGGGGGGGCGACACAGATACGCAGTATTTT.

This clonotype was found once. The rearrangement joins TRBV29-1 to TRBJ2-7; perhaps TRBD2 as D (6 bases). The V gene's germline CDR1 is SQVTM and CDR2 ANQGSEA. V lost 4 bases and J 3 bases, leaving 16 bases between the germline ends. The CDR3 sequence is 14 residues long. This CDR3 reads CSVARGSGGYEQYF. DNA for the CDR3: TGCAGCGTTGCCCGGGGTAGCGGAGGCTACGAGCAGTACTTC.

There are many counts of this clonotype. The J gene is TRBJ1-5, the V gene TRBV30; no definite D call. The germline CDR1 and CDR2 sequences are GTSNPN and SVGIG (reference sequence). V was trimmed by 0 bases and J by 0 bases, leaving 9 bases between them. The CDR3 is made up of 15 amino acids. The CDR3, as DNA: TGTGCCTGGAGTGTACGCGGCAATAGCAATCAGCCCCAGCATTTT. This codes for CAWSVRGNSNQPQHF.

Ten or more counts support this clonotype. The V and J genes are TRBV12-3 or TRBV12-4 and TRBJ1-5; 9 bases are a match to TRBD1. The CDR3 totals 14 residues. Trimming took 5 bases from V and 5 from J; bases not matched to a gene: 4. In DNA form, the CDR3 reads TGTGCCAGCAGTCTAAGGACAGGGGATCAGCCCCAGCATTTT. Translating it yields CASSLRTGDQPQHF.

The rearrangement uses TRBV7-9 and TRBJ2-2; D is undetermined. The CDR3 length is 15 residues. V was pared by 5 bases and J by 3 bases, with 13 bases between. CDR1 is SEHNR and CDR2 is FQNEAQ in the germline V gene (reference sequence). The CDR3 nucleotides read TGTGCCAGCAGCCCCCAGGATTTGGACACCGGGGAGCTGTTTTTT. Its translation is CASSPQDLDTGELFF.

This clonotype was recorded at least ten times. The rearrangement uses TRBV4-2 and TRBJ2-3; D ambiguous. V was clipped by 5 bases and J by 0 bases, with 6 bases between them. The CDR3 is 13 residues long. In germline, CDR1 is LGHNA, CDR2 YNFKEQ. The CDR3 nucleotides read TGTGCCAGCAGCGGTCTTAGCACAGATACGCAGTATTTT. This translates into CASSGLSTDTQYF.

At least ten counts were recorded for this clonotype. The CDR3 here is CSAMTGDYSPLHF. The CDR3 DNA is TGCAGTGCTATGACAGGGGACTACTCACCCCTCCACTTT. The chain employs TRBV20-1 and TRBJ1-6; the match to TRBD1 covers 8 bases. CDR1 and CDR2 (germline): DFQATT, SNEGSKA (reference sequence). The CDR3 consists of 13 residues. V gave up 4 bases and J gave up 10 bases; unmatched junction bases: 6.

This clonotype showed up just a few times. The rearrangement links TRBV7-3 to TRBJ1-5; 7 nucleotides line up with TRBD1. The V segment lost 5 bases and the J segment 7 bases; nucleotides outside the gene matches: 11. Germline values: CDR1 SGHTA, CDR2 FQGTGA. This CDR3 is built from 15 residues. The CDR3 spells CASSITGEGGQPQHF. DNA of the CDR3: TGTGCCAGCAGCATCACAGGGGAGGGGGGACAGCCCCAGCATTTT.

The sample holds many counts of this clonotype. V and J are TRBV29-1 and TRBJ2-5; D not certain. The ends were cut back, 3 bases at V and 1 base at J, with 9 bases in the middle. This CDR3 is 13 amino acids long. Germline V gene lookup returns CDR1 SQVTM and CDR2 ANQGSEA. CDR3 sequence: CSVEPGSQETQYF. For the CDR3, the DNA is TGCAGCGTTGAGCCCGGGTCCCAAGAGACCCAGTACTTC.

This clonotype was observed many times. V gene TRBV7-9 combines with J gene TRBJ2-4; either TRBD1 or TRBD2 may supply D (6 bases each). Between the trimmed V and J ends, which lost 2 bases and 0 bases, there was a span of 11 bases. The CDR3 totals 16 residues. In germline, CDR1 is SEHNR, CDR2 FQNEAQ (reference sequence). DNA of the CDR3: TGTGCCAGCAGCTTATTGGAGGGGGGAGCCAAAAACATTCAGTACTTC. This gives the protein CASSLLEGGAKNIQYF.

The V and J genes are TRBV6-5 and TRBJ1-1; tentatively, D is TRBD1 (5 bases). Trimming took off 0 bases at V and 2 bases at J, with 19 bases between the two ends. Germline lookup yields CDR1 MNHEY and CDR2 SVGAGI. This CDR3 comprises 18 residues. The CDR3 spells CASSYSGGPGWGNTEAFF. The CDR3 DNA reads TGTGCCAGCAGTTACTCTGGGGGTCCAGGGTGGGGAAACACTGAAGCTTTCTTT.

The chain combines TRBV11-2 with TRBJ1-6; 8 nucleotides align to TRBD1. The CDR3 runs 18 residues. Germline V gene data show CDR1 as SGHAT and CDR2 as FQNNGV. V trimming: 1 base; J trimming: 1 base; junction bases outside the gene matches: 6. The CDR3 region is CASSLVPRTGSYNSPLHF. The CDR3 DNA is TGTGCCAGCAGCTTAGTACCCCGGACAGGGTCCTATAATTCACCCCTCCACTTT.

A word on this clonotype: A much more abundant neighbour one base away suggests this may be a read error. The gene calls are TRBV29-1 and TRBJ1-2; 8 positions agree with TRBD1. The CDR3 has 12 residues. Germline CDR1 and CDR2: SQVTM and ANQGSEA. The CDR3 nucleotides are TGCAGCGTCCAGGACAGGGTTTATGGCTACCCCTTC. This sequence encodes CSVQDRVYGYPF.

This clonotype was observed many times. The genes are TRBV24-1 and TRBJ1-3, with no clear D. This CDR3 contains 15 residues. CDR1 is KGHDR and CDR2 is SFDVKD in the germline V gene. V was shortened by 4 bases and J by 0 bases, with 9 bases between the two germline ends. CDR3 in amino acids: CATSEHGSSGNTIYF. The CDR3 DNA reads TGTGCCACCAGTGAACACGGAAGCTCTGGAAACACCATATATTTT.

This clonotype was seen ten or more times. This rearrangement joins TRBV12-3 or TRBV12-4 to TRBJ2-3, with D possibly being TRBD2 (6 bases). V was pared by 4 bases and J by 4 bases, with 18 bases between. This CDR3 spans 16 amino acids. This chain's CDR3 is CASSYGGTIRADTQYF. The CDR3 DNA follows: TGTGCCAGCAGTTACGGGGGAACCATCAGGGCAGATACGCAGTATTTT.

This clonotype has at least ten counts. The chain is built from TRBV24-1 and TRBJ2-5, with D perhaps assigned TRBD1 or TRBD2 (5 bases each). The CDR3 extends over 14 amino acids. The germline V gene encodes CDR1 KGHDR and CDR2 SFDVKD. V lost 3 bases and J lost 4, with 11 bases in between. The CDR3 region has the DNA TGTGCCACCAGTGATGAAGCAGGGAGAGAGACCCAGTACTTC. Translation: CATSDEAGRETQYF.

This clonotype came up a few times. V usage is TRBV11-1 and J usage is TRBJ2-3, with TRBD2 identical over 10 bases. There are 18 residues in the CDR3. Germline trimming cut 5 bases from V and 5 bases from J; bases unmatched to any gene: 16. Germline CDR1 reads SGHAT; CDR2 reads FQDESV (reference sequence). The CDR3 sequence: CASSEVRLAGPIGDTQYF. The CDR3 DNA reads as TGTGCCAGCAGCGAGGTGAGACTAGCGGGCCCCATTGGAGATACGCAGTATTTT. Drawing the rest from reference TRBV11-1 and TRBJ2-3, the complete variable domain is EAEVAQSPRYKITEKSQAVAFWCDPISGHATLYWYRQILGQGPELLVQFQDESVVDDSQLPKDRFSAERLKGVDSTLKIQPAELGDSAMYLCASSEVRLAGPIGDTQYFGPGTRLTVL.

The sample holds many counts of this clonotype. The V call is TRBV3-1, the J call TRBJ2-1; 9 bases map to TRBD2. The V gene's germline CDR1 is LGHDT and CDR2 YNNKEL (reference sequence). The J segment lost 8 bases and the V segment lost 4 bases, leaving 9 bases of the junction unmatched. This CDR3 region has 15 residues. CDR3 loop: CASSPSGTSFYEQFF. In nucleotides, the CDR3 is TGTGCCAGCAGCCCGTCCGGGACTAGCTTCTATGAGCAGTTCTTC.

This clonotype was observed a handful of times. The chain carries TRBV5-1 and TRBJ2-2; 9 nucleotides line up with TRBD1. Germline CDR1 SGHRS, CDR2 YFSETQ. The CDR3 sequence is 20 residues long. V lost 7 bases and J lost 4; bases outside the gene matches: 23. The DNA for the CDR3 is TGCGCCAGCCACCCCCACGACGTTACGATGGGACAGGGCGGCACCGGGGAGCTGTTTTTT. Protein sequence: CASHPHDVTMGQGGTGELFF. Full variable domain (remainder filled in from reference TRBV5-1 and TRBJ2-2): KAGVTQTPRYLIKTRGQQVTLSCSPISGHRSVSWYQQTPGQGLQFLFEYFSETQRNKGNFPGRFSGRQFSNSRSEMNVSTLELGDSALYLCASHPHDVTMGQGGTGELFFGEGSRLTVL.